The rows below give T cell receptor beta chains drawn from one sample of a study of identifying expanded T cells in peripheral blood. This table comes from immunoSEQ multiplex PCR, and its TCRdb copy is limited to in-frame clones, with some not included. The sample includes 90,000 to 110,000 clones, roughly 90% of them seen just once. Material for sequencing was blood. All receptors derive from a person aged 18-70 years in good health. Each CDR3 is given with its conserved first and last residue. D genes are given only for firm matches. The size entry is marked missing in some rows and otherwise reads once, few, many or a size class.

V gene: TRBV7-2; CDR3 length: 14; D gene: TRBD1; J gene: TRBJ2-7; clone size: .; CDR3 protein: CASSLGLGTVEQYF; CDR3 DNA: TGTGCCAGCAGCTTAGGCCTTGGGACAGTCGAGCAGTACTTC
V gene: TRBV28; CDR3 length: 15; D gene: .; J gene: TRBJ2-5; clone size: .; CDR3 protein: CASSFVGDLKETQYF; CDR3 DNA: TGTGCCAGCAGTTTCGTTGGGGACCTAAAAGAGACCCAGTACTTC
V gene: TRBV10-3; CDR3 length: 16; D gene: .; J gene: TRBJ1-4; clone size: .; CDR3 protein: CAISEADRATNEKLFF; CDR3 DNA: TGTGCCATCAGTGAAGCAGACAGAGCAACTAATGAAAAACTGTTTTTT
V gene: TRBV6-6; CDR3 length: 13; D gene: .; J gene: TRBJ2-3; clone size: .; CDR3 protein: CASSTGITDTQYF; CDR3 DNA: TGTGCCAGTTCTACAGGGATCACAGATACGCAGTATTTT
V gene: TRBV9; CDR3 length: 13; D gene: .; J gene: TRBJ1-1; clone size: .; CDR3 protein: CASSATLGTEAFF; CDR3 DNA: TGTGCCAGCAGCGCCACCCTCGGCACTGAAGCTTTCTTT
V gene: TRBV10-3; CDR3 length: 15; D gene: TRBD2; J gene: TRBJ2-4; clone size: once; CDR3 protein: CAISAGEGAKNIQYF; CDR3 DNA: TGTGCCATCAGTGCGGGGGAGGGAGCCAAAAACATTCAGTACTTC
V gene: TRBV5-4; CDR3 length: 14; D gene: .; J gene: TRBJ2-5; clone size: .; CDR3 protein: CASSSTGLQETQYF; CDR3 DNA: TGTGCCAGCAGCAGCACAGGGTTGCAAGAGACCCAGTACTTC
V gene: TRBV19; CDR3 length: 11; D gene: .; J gene: TRBJ1-2; clone size: few; CDR3 protein: CASSIRNGYTF; CDR3 DNA: TGTGCCAGTAGTATTAGGAATGGCTACACCTTC
V gene: TRBV27; CDR3 length: 17; D gene: .; J gene: TRBJ1-2; clone size: .; CDR3 protein: CASSSPPGVEGHYGYTF; CDR3 DNA: TGTGCCAGCAGTTCCCCCCCGGGTGTGGAGGGTCACTATGGCTACACCTTC
V gene: TRBV5-1; CDR3 length: 15; D gene: TRBD1; J gene: TRBJ1-6; clone size: .; CDR3 protein: CASSETGTAIQALHF; CDR3 DNA: TGCGCCAGCAGCGAAACCGGGACAGCAATTCAGGCCCTCCACTTT
V gene: TRBV21-1; CDR3 length: 18; D gene: .; J gene: TRBJ2-7; clone size: .; CDR3 protein: CASSKNFQGPAFVHEQYF; CDR3 DNA: TGTGCCAGCAGCAAAAATTTTCAGGGACCTGCTTTTGTCCACGAGCAGTACTTC
V gene: TRBV7-9; CDR3 length: 16; D gene: .; J gene: TRBJ1-2; clone size: once; CDR3 protein: CASSLSRDYSNYGYTF; CDR3 DNA: TGTGCCAGCAGCTTATCCCGGGACTATTCTAACTATGGCTACACCTTC
V gene: TRBV6-1; CDR3 length: 14; D gene: .; J gene: TRBJ2-7; clone size: .; CDR3 protein: CASSRQVTSYEQYF; CDR3 DNA: TGTGCCAGCAGTAGACAGGTAACGTCCTACGAGCAGTACTTC
V gene: TRBV21-1; CDR3 length: 16; D gene: .; J gene: TRBJ2-3; clone size: .; CDR3 protein: CASSKGASGTTDTQYF; CDR3 DNA: TGTGCCAGCAGCAAAGGGGCGAGCGGTACCACAGATACGCAGTATTTT
V gene: TRBV5-1; CDR3 length: 12; D gene: .; J gene: TRBJ2-5; clone size: .; CDR3 protein: CASSERWETQYF; CDR3 DNA: TGCGCCAGCAGCGAAAGGTGGGAGACCCAGTACTTC
V gene: TRBV9; CDR3 length: 17; D gene: TRBD1; J gene: TRBJ2-2; clone size: .; CDR3 protein: CASSAPKGQGNTGELFF; CDR3 DNA: TGTGCCAGCAGCGCCCCAAAGGGACAGGGTAACACCGGGGAGCTGTTTTTT
V gene: TRBV9; CDR3 length: 15; D gene: TRBD2; J gene: TRBJ2-7; clone size: .; CDR3 protein: CASSVDGGSHYEQYF; CDR3 DNA: TGTGCCAGCAGCGTAGATGGCGGGAGTCACTACGAGCAGTACTTC
V gene: TRBV19; CDR3 length: 16; D gene: TRBD1; J gene: TRBJ1-2; clone size: .; CDR3 protein: CASSPGTGNKVGGYTF; CDR3 DNA: TGTGCCAGTAGTCCCGGGACAGGGAATAAGGTTGGTGGCTACACCTTC
V gene: TRBV19; CDR3 length: 11; D gene: .; J gene: TRBJ1-1; clone size: few; CDR3 protein: CASSIRGKAFF; CDR3 DNA: TGTGCCAGTAGTATAAGGGGGAAAGCTTTCTTT
V gene: TRBV5-1; CDR3 length: 16; D gene: .; J gene: TRBJ2-4; clone size: .; CDR3 protein: CASSLSGGWTKNIQYF; CDR3 DNA: TGCGCCAGCAGCTTGTCGGGGGGCTGGACCAAAAACATTCAGTACTTC
V gene: TRBV11-1; CDR3 length: 16; D gene: .; J gene: TRBJ2-5; clone size: .; CDR3 protein: CASSSPGWGPAETQYF; CDR3 DNA: TGTGCCAGCAGCTCCCCAGGTTGGGGCCCTGCGGAGACCCAGTACTTC
V gene: TRBV18; CDR3 length: 14; D gene: .; J gene: TRBJ2-7; clone size: .; CDR3 protein: CASSPTQTSYEQYF; CDR3 DNA: TGTGCCAGCTCACCAACTCAAACCTCCTACGAGCAGTACTTC
V gene: TRBV9; CDR3 length: 17; D gene: TRBD2; J gene: TRBJ2-3; clone size: .; CDR3 protein: CASSMRAGLAGADTQYF; CDR3 DNA: TGTGCCAGCAGCATGAGAGCGGGACTAGCGGGGGCAGATACGCAGTATTTT
V gene: TRBV23-1; CDR3 length: 16; D gene: TRBD1; J gene: TRBJ1-1; clone size: .; CDR3 protein: CASSQSRRGEDTEAFF; CDR3 DNA: TGCGCCAGCAGTCAATCACGCAGGGGGGAAGACACTGAAGCTTTCTTT
V gene: TRBV7-6; CDR3 length: 13; D gene: .; J gene: TRBJ2-1; clone size: .; CDR3 protein: CASSPRQINEQFF; CDR3 DNA: TGTGCCAGCAGCCCGCGACAGATCAATGAGCAGTTCTTC
V gene: TRBV2; CDR3 length: 15; D gene: .; J gene: TRBJ1-5; clone size: .; CDR3 protein: CASNLGGRSNQPQHF; CDR3 DNA: TGTGCCAGCAATTTAGGGGGGCGTAGCAATCAGCCCCAGCATTTT
V gene: TRBV4-2; CDR3 length: 15; D gene: .; J gene: TRBJ2-3; clone size: .; CDR3 protein: CASSARETDTDTQYF; CDR3 DNA: TGTGCCAGCAGCGCCCGGGAGACCGACACAGATACGCAGTATTTT
V gene: TRBV5-6; CDR3 length: 15; D gene: TRBD1; J gene: TRBJ2-1; clone size: .; CDR3 protein: CASSGTGSSYNEQFF; CDR3 DNA: TGTGCCAGCAGCGGGACAGGAAGCTCCTACAATGAGCAGTTCTTC
V gene: TRBV6-5; CDR3 length: 13; D gene: .; J gene: TRBJ2-2; clone size: .; CDR3 protein: CASATGATGELFF; CDR3 DNA: TGTGCCAGTGCGACAGGCGCCACCGGGGAGCTGTTTTTT
V gene: TRBV11-3; CDR3 length: 13; D gene: .; J gene: TRBJ1-1; clone size: .; CDR3 protein: CASSQNWNTEAFF; CDR3 DNA: TGTGCCAGCAGTCAAAACTGGAACACTGAAGCTTTCTTT
V gene: TRBV30; CDR3 length: 23; D gene: TRBD1; J gene: TRBJ2-2; clone size: .; CDR3 protein: CAWSGVRKTPGQGARMKTGELFF; CDR3 DNA: TGTGCCTGGAGTGGAGTCCGAAAAACCCCGGGACAGGGGGCAAGAATGAAAACCGGGGAGCTGTTTTTT
V gene: TRBV2; CDR3 length: 14; D gene: .; J gene: TRBJ2-1; clone size: .; CDR3 protein: CASSEAQSYNEQFF; CDR3 DNA: TGTGCCAGCAGTGAGGCCCAAAGCTACAATGAGCAGTTCTTC
V gene: TRBV5-4; CDR3 length: 16; D gene: .; J gene: TRBJ2-7; clone size: .; CDR3 protein: CASSLGRTRVIDEQYF; CDR3 DNA: TGTGCCAGCAGCTTAGGACGGACCAGAGTTATCGACGAGCAGTACTTC
V gene: TRBV9; CDR3 length: 16; D gene: .; J gene: TRBJ2-6; clone size: .; CDR3 protein: CASTRGRSSGANVLTF; CDR3 DNA: TGTGCCAGCACGCGGGGCAGAAGCTCTGGGGCCAACGTCCTGACTTTC
V gene: TRBV19; CDR3 length: 15; D gene: .; J gene: TRBJ2-1; clone size: .; CDR3 protein: CASSPSGGLHNEQFF; CDR3 DNA: TGTGCCAGTAGTCCCAGCGGTGGGCTCCACAATGAGCAGTTCTTC
V gene: TRBV18; CDR3 length: 12; D gene: TRBD1; J gene: TRBJ2-7; clone size: .; CDR3 protein: CATMGQNYEQYF; CDR3 DNA: TGTGCCACGATGGGACAGAACTACGAGCAGTACTTC
V gene: TRBV19; CDR3 length: 17; D gene: TRBD1; J gene: TRBJ1-1; clone size: .; CDR3 protein: CATKTGTGVTLNTEAFF; CDR3 DNA: TGTGCCACTAAAACCGGGACAGGGGTCACCCTGAACACTGAAGCTTTCTTT
V gene: TRBV6-1; CDR3 length: 12; D gene: .; J gene: TRBJ1-2; clone size: .; CDR3 protein: CATLATNYGYTF; CDR3 DNA: TGTGCCACCCTCGCCACGAACTATGGCTACACCTTC
V gene: TRBV27; CDR3 length: 13; D gene: .; J gene: TRBJ2-7; clone size: .; CDR3 protein: CASRVGFSYEQYF; CDR3 DNA: TGTGCCAGCAGAGTAGGATTCTCCTACGAGCAGTACTTC
V gene: TRBV2; CDR3 length: 14; D gene: .; J gene: TRBJ1-1; clone size: .; CDR3 protein: CASSDTGLNTEAFF; CDR3 DNA: TGTGCCAGCAGTGACACAGGCTTGAACACTGAAGCTTTCTTT